This TCR beta chain appears in the sequencing data of a study of shared clonotypes between healthy human individuals. The assay was run at deep level. Only in-frame clones appear in the TCRdb table, and some are missing; sequencing was by immunoSEQ multiplex PCR. The sample has 800,000 to 1,200,000 clones, more than 75% seen once. The CDR3 contains 13 residues. Germline-derived CDR1 and CDR2 are MNHEY and SVGAGI. The chain combines TRBV6-5 with TRBJ2-5; no definite D call. Matching the DNA end better, TRBJ2-7 makes the J call doubtful. Sequencing was done on a sample of memory CD4+ T cells from PBMCs. Subset: CD45RA-negative fraction. The receptor was isolated from a man aged 18 to 30 in good health. Some clones in this sample may be carry-over from other donors' samples. CDR3: CASTPRGNYEQYF. CDR3 bases: TGTGCCAGCACTCCCCGTGGGAACTACGAGCAGTACTTC.